These 14 T cell receptor beta chains were all obtained from the same sample, sequenced in a study of T cell responses to AZD1222 COVID-19 vaccine. Using immunoSEQ multiplex PCR, the repertoire was profiled, and TCRdb retains in-frame clones only, with some absent. Of 160,000 or so clones listed, 92% are singletons. Sequenced material: peripheral blood, taken on day 0 of MenACWY control vaccination. These receptor sequences come from an adult in good health.

The rearrangement uses TRBV20-1 and TRBJ1-2, with 8 bases matching TRBD1. The CDR3 spans 12 residues. Trimming at V came to 3 bases and at J to 8 bases, leaving 5 bases not matched to a gene. The V gene's germline CDR1 is DFQATT and CDR2 SNEGSKA (reference sequence). The CDR3 DNA is TGCAGTGCTAGTAGACAGGGGCGAGGCTACACCTTC. It codes for CSASRQGRGYTF.

The chain uses TRBV12-5 and TRBJ1-2; D is unresolved. The CDR3 spans 13 residues. Trimming removed 4 bases from V and 5 bases from J, with 11 bases in between. Germline loops: CDR1 LGHNT, CDR2 FRNRAP. CDR3 coding DNA: TGTGCTAGTGGTTCCCCGACTGAGTATGGCTACACCTTC. Its translation: CASGSPTEYGYTF.

V gene TRBV27 combines with J gene TRBJ1-2; D gene ambiguous. The CDR3 runs 17 residues. Germline lookup yields CDR1 MNHEY and CDR2 SMNVEV (reference sequence). V lost 3 bases, J lost 6 bases, and 23 bases lay in between. The CDR3 DNA reads as TGTGCCAGCAGTTTGGTGCCAGGCAGAAAGAGCCCTAATGGCTACACCTTC. Residues: CASSLVPGRKSPNGYTF.

The gene calls are TRBV18 and TRBJ2-2, with D perhaps matching TRBD1 (6 bases). Germline V gene data show CDR1 as KGHSH and CDR2 as LQKENI. This CDR3 has 15 residues. Trimming removed 7 bases at V and 0 bases at J, with 12 bases between. The CDR3 DNA is TGTGCCAGCTTTCGGGACACTGCGAACACCGGGGAGCTGTTTTTT. It codes for CASFRDTANTGELFF.

The rearrangement links TRBV30 to TRBJ1-3, with D tentatively TRBD1 (6 bases). V lost 0 bases and J lost 2, with 8 bases in between. The CDR3 contains 14 residues. Per the germline V gene, CDR1 is GTSNPN and CDR2 is SVGIG (reference sequence). CDR3: CAWSVTGTGNTIYF. DNA of the CDR3: TGTGCCTGGAGTGTAACAGGGACTGGAAACACCATATATTTT. The whole variable domain, remainder taken from reference TRBV30 and TRBJ1-3, is SQTIHQWPATLVQPVGSPLSLECTVEGTSNPNLYWYRQAAGRGLQLLFYSVGIGQISSEVPQNLSASRPQDRQFILSSKKLLLSDSGFYLCAWSVTGTGNTIYFGEGSWLTVV.

The V gene is TRBV5-4, the J gene TRBJ2-1; 7 positions agree with TRBD2. This CDR3 has 16 amino acids. In germline, CDR1 is SGHNT, CDR2 YYREEE (reference sequence). V lost 3 bases, J lost 3 bases, and 9 bases stayed unmatched. The DNA for the CDR3 is TGTGCCAGCAGCTATGGGGGGGGATCTTACTACAATGAGCAGTTCTTC. Translation: CASSYGGGSYYNEQFF. Full variable domain (rest looked up from reference TRBV5-4 and TRBJ2-1): ETGVTQSPTHLIKTRGQQVTLRCSSQSGHNTVSWYQQALGQGPQFIFQYYREEENGRGNFPPRFSGLQFPNYSSELNVNALELDDSALYLCASSYGGGSYYNEQFFGPGTRLTVL.

The CDR3 region has the DNA TGTGCCAGCAGCCAAGGGGGCGCTCGAAGCACAGATACGCAGTATTTT. Translated: CASSQGGARSTDTQYF. The chain couples TRBV14 to TRBJ2-3; perhaps TRBD1 as D (5 bases). Germline V CDR1 and CDR2: SGHDN, FVKESK. This CDR3 is 16 amino acids long. Deletions cut 1 base from V and 0 bases from J, with 11 bases between. Full variable domain (rest looked up from reference TRBV14 and TRBJ2-3): EAGVTQFPSHSVIEKGQTVTLRCDPISGHDNLYWYRRVMGKEIKFLLHFVKESKQDESGMPNNRFLAERTGGTYSTLKVQPAELEDSGVYFCASSQGGARSTDTQYFGPGTRLTVL.

The chain links TRBV6-5 to TRBJ1-2; TRBD1 aligns across 9 bases. V lost 4 bases, J lost 4 bases, and 10 bases stayed unmatched. The CDR3 is 16 amino acids. Germline V gene sequence: CDR1 MNHEY, CDR2 SVGAGI. CDR3 bases: TGTGCCAGCAGTTCGCCGCGGACAGGGGTGCGCTATGGCTACACCTTC. It yields the protein CASSSPRTGVRYGYTF.

The chain employs TRBV5-1 and TRBJ1-5; the match to TRBD1 covers 9 bases. The ends lost 7 bases at V and 2 bases at J; junction bases unmatched: 4. There are 14 residues in the CDR3. CDR1 and CDR2 (germline): SGHRS, YFSETQ. The CDR3 loop is CASSRTGGNQPQHF. The CDR3 DNA sequence: TGCGCCAGCTCACGGACAGGGGGCAATCAGCCCCAGCATTTT.

The CDR3 nucleotides are TGTGCCAGCAGGGGGACCTTCGATGAGCAGTTCTTC. It yields the protein CASRGTFDEQFF. The rearrangement uses TRBV5-6 and TRBJ2-1; perhaps D is TRBD1 or TRBD2 (5 bases each). Germline lookup yields CDR1 SGHDT and CDR2 YYEEEE. V was pared by 5 bases and J by 8 bases, with 11 bases between. CDR3 length: 12 amino acids.

The gene calls are TRBV7-9 and TRBJ1-3, with 7 bases that match TRBD1. Per the germline V gene, CDR1 is SEHNR and CDR2 is FQNEAQ (reference sequence). The CDR3 sequence is 16 residues long. Trimming at V came to 5 bases and at J to 4 bases, leaving 11 bases not matched to a gene. CDR3 coding DNA: TGTGCCAGCAGCCACTCTCTGGGACAGAGAGGAAACACCATATATTTT. Its translation is CASSHSLGQRGNTIYF.

The genes are TRBV23-1 and TRBJ1-4; D is unresolved. TRBV23-1 qualifies as an ORF whose function is uncertain. The CDR3 contains 15 residues. The ends were cut back, 7 bases at V and 4 bases at J, with 16 bases in the middle. The CDR3 loop is CASIPGEAFNEKLFF. The CDR3 bases are TGCGCCAGCATACCGGGAGAGGCTTTTAATGAAAAACTGTTTTTT.

The chain joins TRBV19 to TRBJ1-5; D is undetermined. CDR1 is LNHDA and CDR2 is SQIVND in the germline V gene (reference sequence). CDR3 size: 13 residues. The ends were cut back, 3 bases at V and 7 bases at J, with 10 bases in the middle. CDR3 nucleotide sequence: TGTGCCAGTAGTATCTGGGGTCCCCAGCCCCAGCATTTT. This translates into CASSIWGPQPQHF.

V is TRBV25-1 and J is TRBJ1-1, with D perhaps matching TRBD1 (6 bases). The germline V gene has CDR1 MGHDK and CDR2 SYGVNS. Trimming removed 6 bases from V and 0 bases from J, with 11 bases in between. The CDR3 loop spans 14 amino acids. The CDR3 DNA sequence: TGTGCCAGCAGCCCGGGGGGCATGAACACTGAAGCTTTCTTT. Its protein product is CASSPGGMNTEAFF.